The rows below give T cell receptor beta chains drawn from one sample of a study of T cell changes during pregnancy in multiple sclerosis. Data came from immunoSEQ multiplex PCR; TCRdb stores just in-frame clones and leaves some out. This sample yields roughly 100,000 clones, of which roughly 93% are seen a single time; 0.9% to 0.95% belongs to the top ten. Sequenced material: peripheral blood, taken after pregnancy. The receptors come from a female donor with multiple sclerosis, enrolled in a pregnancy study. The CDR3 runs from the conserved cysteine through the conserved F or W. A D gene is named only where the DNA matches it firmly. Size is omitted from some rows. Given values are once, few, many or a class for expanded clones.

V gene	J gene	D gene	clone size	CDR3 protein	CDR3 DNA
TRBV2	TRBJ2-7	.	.	CASRAEVGQYF	TGTGCCAGCAGGGCCGAGGTGGGGCAGTACTTC
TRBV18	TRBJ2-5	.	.	CASSPLRGPETQYF	TGTGCCAGCTCACCCCTCAGGGGCCCGGAGACCCAGTACTTC
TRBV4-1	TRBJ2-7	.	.	CASSPSETELYEQYF	TGCGCCAGCAGCCCCTCGGAGACCGAACTCTACGAGCAGTACTTC
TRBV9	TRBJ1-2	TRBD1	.	CASSARSTGGDYGYTF	TGTGCCAGCAGCGCCCGGTCGACAGGGGGGGACTATGGCTACACCTTC
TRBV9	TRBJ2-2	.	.	CASSVGWQGGNTGELFF	TGTGCCAGCAGCGTAGGTTGGCAGGGGGGGAACACCGGGGAGCTGTTTTTT
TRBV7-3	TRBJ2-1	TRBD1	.	CASRRQGVNEQFF	TGTGCCAGCAGGCGGCAGGGGGTCAATGAGCAGTTCTTC
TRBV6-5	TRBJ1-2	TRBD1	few	CASRTGFNYGYTF	TGTGCCAGCAGGACAGGGTTCAACTATGGCTACACCTTC
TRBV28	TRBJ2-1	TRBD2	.	CASSPLKGGSFSNEQFF	TGTGCCAGCAGTCCGCTAAAAGGCGGGAGTTTTAGCAATGAGCAGTTCTTC
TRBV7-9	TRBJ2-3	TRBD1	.	CASSLRQGSDTQYF	TGTGCCAGCAGCCTAAGACAGGGGTCAGATACGCAGTATTTT
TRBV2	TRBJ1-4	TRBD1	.	CASSPGQGTTNEKLFF	TGTGCCAGCAGCCCCGGACAGGGAACAACTAATGAAAAACTGTTTTTT
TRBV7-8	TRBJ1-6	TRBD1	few	CASSLAPTGGEGWNSPLHF	TGTGCCAGCAGCTTAGCCCCGACAGGGGGCGAGGGATGGAATTCACCCCTCCACTTT
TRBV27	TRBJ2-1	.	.	CASTSPPRDEQFF	TGTGCCAGCACCTCCCCCCCCCGCGATGAGCAGTTCTTC